Here is one T cell receptor (beta chain) with its context. This sample was included in a study of blood T cells in healthy people across ages. The germline gives CDR1 MNHEY, CDR2 SVGEGT. The CDR3 has 10 amino acids. Trimming left V 3 bases short and J 15 bases short, with 9 bases between. Alongside a J-beta primer mix, a sample-barcoded 5' primer served in a second PCR lasting about 6 to 11 cycles. Paired-end reads containing CDR3 totaled no fewer than 2.5 million for each sample. TCRdb analysed the 5' RACE reads with MiXCR anew, one entry per CDR3 protein. This sample has 700,000 or so distinct CDR3 sequences, with around 41% found just once.

The chain combines TRBV6-2 or TRBV6-3 with TRBJ2-1, with D hard to call. This TCR was sampled from an elderly man in good health. The sequencing input was blood. CDR3 in amino acids: CASSYPDLFF. The CDR3 DNA follows: TGTGCCAGCAGTTATCCAGACTTGTTCTTC.